This TCR beta chain was documented in a study of healthy donors' naive CD4 and CD8 T cells. In the study overall: Donors spanned ages 20-25, 40-50 and 60-70 years, half female.

CD4+CD8-CD45RO-CD45RA+ cells were naive CD4+; CD8+CD4-CD45RA+CD27bright cells were naive CD8+. CDR1 and CDR2 from the germline V gene are SQVTM and ANQGSEA. The CDR3 loop spans 14 amino acids. The V end was cut by 3 bases, the J end by 4 bases, with 10 bases between. Study-level findings and limits: Around 14% of CD4/CD8 propensity variance appeared explained by V, J and CDR3 charge.

A linear amplification protocol produced the TCR libraries from about 510 ng of total RNA. TCRdb re-called the reads with MiXCR, one entry per CDR3 protein. The table has about 200,000 distinct CDR3 sequences, under 85% seen once. Concerning this clonotype itself: Its cognate antigen is unknown.

The origin of this receptor is a pool of human donors in good health; the sample pools cells from several healthy donors. Material: naive CD4+ and CD8+ T cells sorted from blood, pooled from several donors. The J gene is TRBJ2-6, the V gene TRBV29-1, with D perhaps TRBD2 (5 bases). DNA for the CDR3: TGCAGCGTTGATGAGGGTGCAGGGGCCAACGTCCTGACTTTC. Its protein product is CSVDEGAGANVLTF.